Listed below are T cell receptor beta chains from one sample, sequenced in a study of CD8 T cells in Susac syndrome. TCRdb used MiXCR to reprocess the immunoSEQ multiplex PCR reads, holding one entry per CDR3 protein. Here the sample spans some 160,000 distinct CDR3 sequences, approximately 95% being singletons. Sequenced input: CD8+ T cells from PBMCs. These receptors all stem from a human donor with multiple sclerosis. Both conserved end residues are part of each CDR3. The D gene is left open where the match is weak. Not every row has a clone size; where given, it reads once, few, many or a size class.

once,TRBJ2-5,TRBD1,TRBV7-9,TGTGCCAGCGAAATGATACAGGGGAATGACCAAGAGACCCAGTACTTC,CASEMIQGNDQETQYF
.,TRBJ2-7,TRBD2,TRBV18,TGTGCCAGCTCACCACTGGGACTAGCGGGGGAATCCTACGAGCAGTACTTC,CASSPLGLAGESYEQYF
once,TRBJ2-7,TRBD2,TRBV5-6,TGTGCCAGCAGCTTGGCCGTGGAGGCGGGAGTGGGCGAGCAGTACTTC,CASSLAVEAGVGEQYF
.,TRBJ1-1,.,TRBV18,TGTGCCAGCTCACCATGGTCGAACACTGAAGCTTTCTTT,CASSPWSNTEAFF
.,TRBJ2-1,.,TRBV27,TGTGCCAGCAGTCCCTCCCCTGTTAGAGAGCAGTTCTTC,CASSPSPVREQFF
.,TRBJ1-2,.,TRBV29-1,TGCAGCGGATACATGGGATATGGCTACACCTTC,CSGYMGYGYTF
.,TRBJ2-3,.,TRBV6-5,TGTGCCAGCAGTTCTGTGGTGGGCACAGATACGCAGTATTTT,CASSSVVGTDTQYF
.,TRBJ2-3,.,TRBV13,TGTGCCAGCAGCTTAGCGGCTAGCGTCACAGATACGCAGTATTTT,CASSLAASVTDTQYF
.,TRBJ2-1,TRBD1,TRBV20-1,TGCAGTGCTAGTCTAAGGGACAGGGCGAAAAATGAGCAGTTCTTC,CSASLRDRAKNEQFF
once,TRBJ1-2,.,TRBV20-1,TGCAGTGCTATCCCAGGAGGCTACACCTTC,CSAIPGGYTF
.,TRBJ2-1,TRBD2,TRBV29-1,TGCAGCGTACCGGCCGGCGCGGGGGGGTTCTTC,CSVPAGAGGFF
.,TRBJ2-7,TRBD1,TRBV3-1,TGTGCCAGCGGCATACCGGGACAGGGGACCTACGAGCAGTACTTC,CASGIPGQGTYEQYF